The 20 T cell receptor beta chains below were found in one sample sequenced in a study of T cell responses to AZD1222 COVID-19 vaccine. Assay used: immunoSEQ multiplex PCR; TCRdb lists only in-frame clones, some missing. The sample contains 80,000 to 130,000 clones, 87% of which appear only once. The material was peripheral blood, obtained on day 0 of AZD1222 vaccination. These receptors were collected from an adult in good health.

On this clone: Distinct nucleotide sequences in the sample also encode this CDR3. The chain recombines TRBV28 with TRBJ2-7; weak D call: TRBD2 (6 bases). The ends were cut back, 3 bases at V and 4 bases at J, with 13 bases in the middle. Germline V gene lookup returns CDR1 MDHEN and CDR2 SYDVKM. There are 14 residues in the CDR3. For the CDR3, the DNA is TGTGCCAGCAGTTTGAGGAGGGGCGGGTACGAGCAGTACTTC. It codes for CASSLRRGGYEQYF.

V gene TRBV7-9 combines with J gene TRBJ2-7; D is possibly TRBD1 or TRBD2 (5 bases each). The germline gives CDR1 SEHNR, CDR2 FQNEAQ (reference sequence). The CDR3 runs to 16 residues. The ends were cut back, 6 bases at V and 6 bases at J, with 24 bases in the middle. CDR3 sequence (DNA): TGTGCCAGCAGATCTGGCCTGGGTAGGGACGTTGGCGAGCAGTACTTC. Amino acids: CASRSGLGRDVGEQYF.

The chain employs TRBV19 and TRBJ2-7; possibly TRBD1 for D (5 bases). Germline V gives CDR1 LNHDA, CDR2 SQIVND (reference sequence). The CDR3 spans 14 residues. Deletions cut 3 bases from V and 3 bases from J, with 12 bases between. DNA for the CDR3: TGTGCCAGTAGTATGGTGCCAGGGAACTACGAGCAGTACTTC. Its translation is CASSMVPGNYEQYF.

The chain has TRBV11-2 and TRBJ2-7, with TRBD2 identical over 8 bases. Germline CDR1 reads SGHAT; CDR2 reads FQNNGV. The CDR3 is made up of 15 amino acids. V lost 0 bases to trimming and J lost 0 bases; unmatched junction nucleotides: 1. The CDR3 sequence: CASSLDTSGSYEQYF. In DNA, the CDR3 is TGTGCCAGCAGCTTAGATACTAGCGGCTCCTACGAGCAGTACTTC. Based on the CDR3 plus reference TRBV11-2 and TRBJ2-7, the full variable domain is EAGVAQSPRYKIIEKRQSVAFWCNPISGHATLYWYQQILGQGPKLLIQFQNNGVVDDSQLPKDRFSAERLKGVDSTLKIQPAKLEDSAVYLCASSLDTSGSYEQYFGPGTRLTVT.

The chain joins TRBV7-8 to TRBJ1-4; D not resolved. The CDR3 is made up of 14 amino acids. Trimming left V 3 bases short and J 4 bases short, with 9 bases between. CDR1 and CDR2 from the germline V gene are SGHVS and FQNEAQ. The CDR3, as DNA: TGTGCCAGCAGCTTGGAGGCTTTTAATGAAAAACTGTTTTTT. This codes for CASSLEAFNEKLFF.

This sequence joins TRBV19 and TRBJ1-4; unclear D gene. Trimming took 1 base from V and 0 from J, leaving 6 bases between them. The CDR3 totals 15 residues. Per the germline V gene, CDR1 is LNHDA and CDR2 is SQIVND (reference sequence). CDR3 amino acids: CASSIVHATNEKLFF. The DNA of the CDR3 is TGTGCCAGTAGTATAGTGCATGCAACTAATGAAAAACTGTTTTTT.

This sequence joins TRBV19 and TRBJ2-7; D ambiguous. V shed 1 base and J shed 3 bases, with 7 bases lying between them. Germline assignment: CDR1 LNHDA and CDR2 SQIVND (reference sequence). The CDR3 has 13 amino acids. CDR3 sequence: CASSIVAFYEQYF. The DNA for the CDR3 is TGTGCCAGTAGTATAGTTGCCTTCTACGAGCAGTACTTC.

V is TRBV2 and J is TRBJ1-6; tentatively, D is TRBD1 (6 bases). The CDR3 runs to 17 residues. CDR1 is SNHLY and CDR2 is FYNNEI in the germline V gene. Trimming pared 0 bases from V and 4 bases from J, leaving 13 bases between. CDR3 bases: TGTGCCAGCAGTGAAGCGGGGGCGTTTGGGTATAATTCACCCCTCCACTTT. Its translation: CASSEAGAFGYNSPLHF. Filled out from reference TRBV2 and TRBJ1-6, the complete variable domain reads EPEVTQTPSHQVTQMGQEVILRCVPISNHLYFYWYRQILGQKVEFLVSFYNNEISEKSEIFDDQFSVERPDGSNFTLKIRSTKLEDSAMYFCASSEAGAFGYNSPLHFGNGTRLTVT.

J is TRBJ2-1 and V is TRBV3-1 (or the pseudogene TRBV3-2); the D gene is possibly TRBD1 (5 bases). The CDR3 is 15 residues long. V lost 4 bases to trimming and J lost 2 bases, with 12 bases between them. Germline V CDR1 and CDR2: LGHDT, YNNKEL (reference sequence). The CDR3 nucleotides read TGTGCCAGCAGCCTTCGGCAGGGCACCTACAATGAGCAGTTCTTC. Its protein is CASSLRQGTYNEQFF.

This chain connects TRBV19 to TRBJ1-4; D is ambiguous. Trimming shortened V by 5 bases and J by 5 bases, and 6 bases separated the two germline ends. The CDR3 length is 12 residues. Germline-derived CDR1 and CDR2 are LNHDA and SQIVND (reference sequence). The CDR3 loop reads CASSPQNEKLFF. The CDR3, as DNA: TGTGCCAGTAGTCCGCAAAATGAAAAACTGTTTTTT.

The count of this clone is one. This chain uses TRBV5-6 with TRBJ2-2, with D tentatively TRBD1 or TRBD2 (5 bases each). The germline gives CDR1 SGHDT, CDR2 YYEEEE. This CDR3 has 15 amino acids. V was trimmed by 2 bases and J by 4 bases, leaving 12 bases between them. CDR3 region: CASSLGFGGTGELFF. The CDR3 nucleotides read TGTGCCAGCAGCTTAGGTTTTGGGGGCACCGGGGAGCTGTTTTTT.

This clone was recorded only once. The chain links TRBV19 to TRBJ1-4; D is undetermined. Germline V gene sequence: CDR1 LNHDA, CDR2 SQIVND (reference sequence). Trimming cost V 5 bases and J 13 bases, with 26 bases left between them. This CDR3 is 16 amino acids long. CDR3 residues: CASSSSTMGRREGLFF. The DNA for the CDR3 is TGTGCCAGTAGTTCCTCGACGATGGGGAGGAGGGAAGGACTGTTTTTT.

The rearrangement links TRBV4-3 to TRBJ1-1, with 7 positions matching TRBD1. Trimming at V came to 1 base and at J to 5 bases, leaving 7 bases not matched to a gene. CDR1 and CDR2 (germline): LGHNA, YSLEER. The CDR3 loop spans 15 amino acids. CDR3 in DNA: TGCGCCAGCAGCCAAGTCGCCAGGGGGGAGACTGAAGCTTTCTTT. Translation gives CASSQVARGETEAFF.

The table lists this clone with a count of one. The CDR3 DNA is TGCAGTGCTAGTCGCGGGGCAAGCAATCAGCCCCAGCATTTT. Protein sequence: CSASRGASNQPQHF. The V call is TRBV20-1, the J call TRBJ1-5, with D possibly matching TRBD1 (5 bases). CDR3 length: 14 amino acids. The germline V gene has CDR1 DFQATT and CDR2 SNEGSKA (reference sequence). The V gene lost 3 bases and the J gene lost 1 base, with 10 bases spanning the gap.

The genes are TRBV19 and TRBJ1-1, with D perhaps TRBD1 (5 bases). The V gene lost 7 bases and the J gene lost 4 bases, with 16 bases spanning the gap. The CDR3 is 14 residues long. The germline V gene has CDR1 LNHDA and CDR2 SQIVND (reference sequence). The CDR3 region has the DNA TGTGCCAGTATAAGAAGGGGCCAGAGCACTGAAGCTTTCTTT. It encodes CASIRRGQSTEAFF.

The genes are TRBV12-3 or TRBV12-4 and TRBJ1-3; D remains unclear. Trimming stripped 3 bases from V and 3 bases from J, with 6 bases between. There are 13 residues in the CDR3. CDR3 region: CASSFGHGNTIYF. For the CDR3, the DNA is TGTGCCAGCAGTTTTGGGCATGGAAACACCATATATTTT.

V and J are TRBV15 and TRBJ1-2; TRBD1 agrees at 8 bases. This CDR3 is built from 17 residues. Per germline, CDR1 LNHNV and CDR2 YYDKDF (reference sequence). The V and J ends lost 4 bases and 7 bases, in that order; junction bases with no gene match: 17. Written as DNA, the CDR3 is TGTGCCACCAGCAAGGGCGGACAGGGTCCACTCAACGGTGGCTACACCTTC. It encodes CATSKGGQGPLNGGYTF.

This chain connects TRBV11-3 to TRBJ2-2, with TRBD2 matching over 7 bases. This CDR3 region has 14 residues. Germline V lookup: CDR1 SGHNT, CDR2 YENEEA. V lost 3 bases, J lost 6 bases, and 4 bases stayed unmatched. The CDR3 is CASSLGSGAGELFF. Here the CDR3 DNA reads TGTGCCAGCAGCTTGGGAAGCGGGGCCGGGGAGCTGTTTTTT.

This chain uses TRBV6-5 with TRBJ1-1; D gene ambiguous. The germline V gene has CDR1 MNHEY and CDR2 SVGAGI. Trimming removed 8 bases at V and 3 bases at J, with 16 bases between. The CDR3 has 14 amino acids. As DNA, the CDR3 is TGTGCCAGCTTATGGGTCCATGGGCACACTGAAGCTTTCTTT. Translating it yields CASLWVHGHTEAFF.

V gene TRBV5-1 combines with J gene TRBJ1-1, with a tentative D call TRBD1 (5 bases). The CDR3 runs to 15 residues. Trimming took 3 bases from V and 1 from J, leaving 13 bases between them. Germline V gives CDR1 SGHRS, CDR2 YFSETQ. CDR3 in amino acids: CASSSTPGTNTEAFF. The CDR3, as DNA: TGCGCCAGCAGCTCTACGCCGGGGACGAACACTGAAGCTTTCTTT.